This T cell receptor beta chain was documented in a study of blood T cells in healthy people across ages. Study overall: Template switching recovered approximately one barcoded beta molecule for every two T cells.

The CDR3 is 15 amino acids. Germline lookup yields CDR1 SNHLY and CDR2 FYNNEI. V shed 5 bases, J shed 1 base, and the junction held 4 bases outside the gene matches. Alongside a J-beta primer mix, a sample-barcoded 5' primer served in a second PCR lasting roughly 7 to 11 cycles. Each cDNA molecule carried a tag from a template-switch adaptor that contained 12 random nucleotides. Any given sample supplied a minimum of 3 million CDR3-containing paired-end reads. Via MiXCR, TCRdb re-called the 5' RACE reads, giving one row per CDR3 protein. The sample lists about 1,500,000 distinct CDR3 sequences, about 28% seen once, with 7.7% in the top ten. PBMCs numbering at least 6 million were isolated per sample.

This TCR derives from a woman aged 25 to 45 in good health. The sequencing sample was made of blood. The V and J genes are TRBV2 and TRBJ2-3, with 9 bases fitting TRBD2. The CDR3 region has the DNA TGTGCCAGCAGTTATATAGCGGGAGGCACAGATACGCAGTATTTT. Residues: CASSYIAGGTDTQYF.